This TCR beta chain is from a study of T cells in Graves' hyperthyroidism and ophthalmopathy. This clonotype was seen a handful of times. Germline loops: CDR1 DFQATT, CDR2 SNEGSKA (reference sequence). This CDR3 is 14 amino acids long. Deletions cut 4 bases from V and 4 bases from J, with 16 bases between. RNA transcripts were the template for amplifying TCR beta CDR3 regions. The HTBI set primed first-round TCR CDR3 RT-PCR. From the multiplex PCR reads, TCRdb called clonotypes with MiXCR, one entry per CDR3 protein. Of 500,000 or so distinct CDR3 sequences in the sample, 17% were seen once. Subjects with ophthalmopathy showed a Clinical Activity Score no lower than 3, a NOSPECS grade no lower than 4, and a duration shorter than 3 months. The PBMCs were sourced from fresh peripheral blood (about 10 ml).

The gene calls are TRBV20-1 and TRBJ1-2; D is unresolved. Sequencing was done on a sample of blood. The receptor comes from a woman younger than 35 with Graves' ophthalmopathy. In DNA, the CDR3 is TGCAGTGCTATCAGACCCAATTTTAGCTATGGCTACACCTTC. The encoded protein is CSAIRPNFSYGYTF.